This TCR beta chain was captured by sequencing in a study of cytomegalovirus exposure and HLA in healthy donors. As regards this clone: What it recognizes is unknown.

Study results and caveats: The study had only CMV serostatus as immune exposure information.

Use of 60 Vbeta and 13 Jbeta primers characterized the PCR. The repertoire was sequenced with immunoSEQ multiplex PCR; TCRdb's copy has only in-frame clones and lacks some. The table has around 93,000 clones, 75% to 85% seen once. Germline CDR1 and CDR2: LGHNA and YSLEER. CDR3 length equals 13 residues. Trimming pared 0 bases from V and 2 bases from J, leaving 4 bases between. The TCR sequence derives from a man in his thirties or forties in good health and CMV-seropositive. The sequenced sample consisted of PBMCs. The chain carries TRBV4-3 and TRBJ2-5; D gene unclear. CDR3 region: CASSQDRQETQYF. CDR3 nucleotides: TGCGCCAGCAGCCAAGATAGACAAGAGACCCAGTACTTC.